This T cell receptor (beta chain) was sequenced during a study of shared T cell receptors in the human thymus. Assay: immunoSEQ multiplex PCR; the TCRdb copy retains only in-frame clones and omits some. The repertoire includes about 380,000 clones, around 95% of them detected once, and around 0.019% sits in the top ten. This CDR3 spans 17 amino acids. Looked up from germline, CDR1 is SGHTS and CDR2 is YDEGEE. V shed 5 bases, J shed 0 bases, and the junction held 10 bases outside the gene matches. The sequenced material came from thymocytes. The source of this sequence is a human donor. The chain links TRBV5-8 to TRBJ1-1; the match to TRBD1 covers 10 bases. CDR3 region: CASRGQDRGMLNTEAFF. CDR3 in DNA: TGTGCCAGCAGGGGACAGGACAGGGGGATGTTGAACACTGAAGCTTTCTTT. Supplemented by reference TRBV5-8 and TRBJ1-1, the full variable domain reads EAGVTQSPTHLIKTRGQQATLRCSPISGHTSVYWYQQALGLGLQFLLWYDEGEERNRGNFPPRFSGRQFPNYSSELNVNALELEDSALYLCASRGQDRGMLNTEAFFGQGTRLTVV.